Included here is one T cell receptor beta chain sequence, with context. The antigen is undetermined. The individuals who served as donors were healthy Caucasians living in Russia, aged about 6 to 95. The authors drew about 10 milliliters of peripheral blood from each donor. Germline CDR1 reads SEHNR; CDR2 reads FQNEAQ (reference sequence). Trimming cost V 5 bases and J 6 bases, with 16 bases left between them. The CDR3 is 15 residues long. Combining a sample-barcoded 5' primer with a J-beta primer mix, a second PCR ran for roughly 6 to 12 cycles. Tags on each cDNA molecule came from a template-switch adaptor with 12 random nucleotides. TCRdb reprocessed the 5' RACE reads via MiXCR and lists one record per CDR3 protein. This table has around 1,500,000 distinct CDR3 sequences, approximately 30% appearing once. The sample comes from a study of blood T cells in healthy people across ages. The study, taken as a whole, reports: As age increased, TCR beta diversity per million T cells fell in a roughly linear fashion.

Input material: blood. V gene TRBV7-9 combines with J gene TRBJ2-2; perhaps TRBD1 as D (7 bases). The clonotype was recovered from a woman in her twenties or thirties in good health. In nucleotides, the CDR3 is TGTGCCAGCAGCATCCCAGGGGGGCCGGCCGGGGAGCTGTTTTTT. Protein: CASSIPGGPAGELFF.